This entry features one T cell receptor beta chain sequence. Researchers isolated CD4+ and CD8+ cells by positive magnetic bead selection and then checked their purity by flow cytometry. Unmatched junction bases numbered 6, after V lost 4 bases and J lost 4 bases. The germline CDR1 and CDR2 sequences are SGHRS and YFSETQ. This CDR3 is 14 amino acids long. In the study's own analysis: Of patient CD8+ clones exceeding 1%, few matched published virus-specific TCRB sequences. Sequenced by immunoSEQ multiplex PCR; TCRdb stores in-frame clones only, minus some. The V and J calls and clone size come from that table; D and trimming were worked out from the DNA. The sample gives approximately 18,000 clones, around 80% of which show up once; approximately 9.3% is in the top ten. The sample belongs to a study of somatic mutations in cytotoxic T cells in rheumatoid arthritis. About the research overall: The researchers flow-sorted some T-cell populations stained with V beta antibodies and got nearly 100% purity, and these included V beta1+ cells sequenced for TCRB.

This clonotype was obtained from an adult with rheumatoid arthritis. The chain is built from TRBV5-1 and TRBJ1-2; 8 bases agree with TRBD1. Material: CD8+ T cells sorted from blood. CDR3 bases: TGCGCCAGCAGCCCAGACAGGGGTGGCTATGGCTACACCTTC. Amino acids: CASSPDRGGYGYTF.